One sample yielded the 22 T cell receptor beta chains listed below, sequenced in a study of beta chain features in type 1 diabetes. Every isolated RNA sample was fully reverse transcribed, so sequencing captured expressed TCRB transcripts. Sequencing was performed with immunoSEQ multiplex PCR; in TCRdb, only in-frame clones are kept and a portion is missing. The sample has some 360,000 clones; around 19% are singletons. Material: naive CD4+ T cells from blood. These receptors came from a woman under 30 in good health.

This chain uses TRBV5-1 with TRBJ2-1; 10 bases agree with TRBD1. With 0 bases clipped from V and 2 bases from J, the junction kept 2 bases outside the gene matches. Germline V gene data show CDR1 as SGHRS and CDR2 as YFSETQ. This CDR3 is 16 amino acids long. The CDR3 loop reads CASSLAGQGAYNEQFF. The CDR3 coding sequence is TGCGCCAGCAGCTTGGCCGGACAGGGGGCCTACAATGAGCAGTTCTTC.

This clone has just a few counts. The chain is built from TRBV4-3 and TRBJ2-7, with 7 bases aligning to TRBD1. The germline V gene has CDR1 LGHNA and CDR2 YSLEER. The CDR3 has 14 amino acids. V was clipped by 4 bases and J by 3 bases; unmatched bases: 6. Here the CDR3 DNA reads TGCGCCAGCAGCCTTCGGGACAGAGACTACGAGCAGTACTTC. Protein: CASSLRDRDYEQYF.

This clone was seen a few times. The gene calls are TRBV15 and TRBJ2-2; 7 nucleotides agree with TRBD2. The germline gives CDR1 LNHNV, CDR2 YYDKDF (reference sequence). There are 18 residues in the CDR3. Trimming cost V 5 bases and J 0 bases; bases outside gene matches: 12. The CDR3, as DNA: TGTGCCACCAGCCTAGCGCCCCTAGCGGAACCGAACACCGGGGAGCTGTTTTTT. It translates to CATSLAPLAEPNTGELFF.

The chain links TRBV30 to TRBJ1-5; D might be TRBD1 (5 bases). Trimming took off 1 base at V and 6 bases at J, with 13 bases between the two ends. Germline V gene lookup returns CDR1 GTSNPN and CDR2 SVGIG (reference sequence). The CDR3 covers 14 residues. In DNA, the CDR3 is TGTGCCTGGAGTGGGAGGGGCGGCAGTCAGCCCCAGCATTTT. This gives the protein CAWSGRGGSQPQHF. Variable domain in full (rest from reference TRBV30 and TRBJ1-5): SQTIHQWPATLVQPVGSPLSLECTVEGTSNPNLYWYRQAAGRGLQLLFYSVGIGQISSEVPQNLSASRPQDRQFILSSKKLLLSDSGFYLCAWSGRGGSQPQHFGDGTRLSIL.

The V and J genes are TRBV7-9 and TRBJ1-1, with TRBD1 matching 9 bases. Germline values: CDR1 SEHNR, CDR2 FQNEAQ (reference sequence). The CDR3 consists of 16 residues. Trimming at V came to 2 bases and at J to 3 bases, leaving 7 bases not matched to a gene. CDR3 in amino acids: CASSLRGQGGDTEAFF. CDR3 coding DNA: TGTGCCAGCAGCTTAAGGGGACAGGGCGGAGACACTGAAGCTTTCTTT. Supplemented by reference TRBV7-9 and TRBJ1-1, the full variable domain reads DTGVSQNPRHKITKRGQNVTFRCDPISEHNRLYWYRQTLGQGPEFLTYFQNEAQLEKSRLLSDRFSAERPKGSFSTLEIQRTEQGDSAMYLCASSLRGQGGDTEAFFGQGTRLTVV.

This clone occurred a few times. The CDR3 loop reads CASDKAGRRNNEQFF. CDR3 in DNA: TGCGCCAGCGATAAAGCGGGGAGGCGCAACAATGAGCAGTTCTTC. The chain employs TRBV4-3 and TRBJ2-1, with 7 bases matching TRBD2. The CDR3 is 15 residues long. With 8 bases clipped from V and 5 bases from J, the junction kept 12 bases outside the gene matches. Germline assignment: CDR1 LGHNA and CDR2 YSLEER.

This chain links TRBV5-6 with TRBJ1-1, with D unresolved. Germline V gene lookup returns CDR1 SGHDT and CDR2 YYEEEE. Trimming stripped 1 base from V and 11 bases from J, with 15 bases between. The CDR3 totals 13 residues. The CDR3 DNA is TGTGCCAGCAGCTTGAGCGCCCCTCAAAGGGCTTTCTTT. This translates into CASSLSAPQRAFF. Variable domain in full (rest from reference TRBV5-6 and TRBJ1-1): DAGVTQSPTHLIKTRGQQVTLRCSPKSGHDTVSWYQQALGQGPQFIFQYYEEEERQRGNFPDRFSGHQFPNYSSELNVNALLLGDSALYLCASSLSAPQRAFFGQGTRLTVV.

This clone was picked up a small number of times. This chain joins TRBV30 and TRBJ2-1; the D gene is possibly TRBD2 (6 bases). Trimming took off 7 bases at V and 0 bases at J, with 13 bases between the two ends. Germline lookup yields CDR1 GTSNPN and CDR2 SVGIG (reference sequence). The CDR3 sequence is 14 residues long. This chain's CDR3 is CASSLASSYNEQFF. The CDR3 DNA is TGTGCCTCCTCTCTAGCGTCCTCCTACAATGAGCAGTTCTTC.

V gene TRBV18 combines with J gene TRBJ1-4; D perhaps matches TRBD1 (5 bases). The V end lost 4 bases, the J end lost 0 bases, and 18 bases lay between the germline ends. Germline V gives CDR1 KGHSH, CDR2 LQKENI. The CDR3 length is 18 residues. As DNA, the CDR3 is TGTGCCAGCTCACAAGCTTCCGGGACTGCGGCAACTAATGAAAAACTGTTTTTT. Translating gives CASSQASGTAATNEKLFF.

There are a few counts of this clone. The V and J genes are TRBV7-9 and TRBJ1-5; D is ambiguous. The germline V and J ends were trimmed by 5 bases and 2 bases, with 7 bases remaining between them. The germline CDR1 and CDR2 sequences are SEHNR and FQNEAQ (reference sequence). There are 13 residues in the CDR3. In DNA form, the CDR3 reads TGTGCCAGCAGCCTACGGGGCAATCAGCCCCAGCATTTT. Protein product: CASSLRGNQPQHF.

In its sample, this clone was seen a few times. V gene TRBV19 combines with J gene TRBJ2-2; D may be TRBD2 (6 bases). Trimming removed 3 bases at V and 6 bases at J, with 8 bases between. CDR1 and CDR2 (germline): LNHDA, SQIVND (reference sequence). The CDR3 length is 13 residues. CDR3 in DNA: TGTGCCAGTAGTATCTCGGGGGCCGGGGAGCTGTTTTTT. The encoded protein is CASSISGAGELFF.

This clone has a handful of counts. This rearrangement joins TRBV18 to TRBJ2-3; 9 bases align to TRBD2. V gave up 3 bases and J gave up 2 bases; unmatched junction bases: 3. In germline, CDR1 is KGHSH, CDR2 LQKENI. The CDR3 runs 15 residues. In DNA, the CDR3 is TGTGCCAGCTCACCGACTAGCGGAATCACAGATACGCAGTATTTT. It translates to CASSPTSGITDTQYF.

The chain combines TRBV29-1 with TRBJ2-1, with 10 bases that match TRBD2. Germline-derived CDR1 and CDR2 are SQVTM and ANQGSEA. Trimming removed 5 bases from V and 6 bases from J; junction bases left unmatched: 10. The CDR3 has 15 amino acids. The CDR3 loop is CSVLSLAGSFNEQFF. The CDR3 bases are TGCAGCGTTTTGTCACTAGCGGGATCGTTCAATGAGCAGTTCTTC.

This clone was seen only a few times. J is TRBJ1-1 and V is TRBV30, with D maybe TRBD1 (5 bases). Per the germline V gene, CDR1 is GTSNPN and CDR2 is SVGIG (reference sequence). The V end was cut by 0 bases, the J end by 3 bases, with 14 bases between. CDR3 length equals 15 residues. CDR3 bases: TGTGCCTGGAGTGTACGCGGGAGGGGTCACACTGAAGCTTTCTTT. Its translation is CAWSVRGRGHTEAFF.

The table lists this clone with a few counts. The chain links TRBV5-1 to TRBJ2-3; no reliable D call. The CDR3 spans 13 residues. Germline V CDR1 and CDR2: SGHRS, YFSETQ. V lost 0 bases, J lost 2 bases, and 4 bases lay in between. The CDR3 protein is CASSLDYTDTQYF. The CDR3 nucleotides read TGCGCCAGCAGCTTGGACTACACAGATACGCAGTATTTT.

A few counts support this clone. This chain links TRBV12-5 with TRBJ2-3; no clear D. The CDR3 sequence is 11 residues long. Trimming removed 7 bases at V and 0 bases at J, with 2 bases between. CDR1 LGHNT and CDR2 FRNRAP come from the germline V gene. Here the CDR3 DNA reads TGTGCTAGTGCTAGCACAGATACGCAGTATTTT. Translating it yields CASASTDTQYF.

Here the CDR3 reads CASSPWASETQYF. The CDR3 bases are TGTGCCAGCTCCCCATGGGCAAGCGAGACCCAGTACTTC. V gene TRBV27 combines with J gene TRBJ2-5, with D unresolved. The CDR3 covers 13 residues. Germline V lookup: CDR1 MNHEY, CDR2 SMNVEV (reference sequence). V lost 8 bases to trimming and J lost 5 bases, with 15 bases between them.

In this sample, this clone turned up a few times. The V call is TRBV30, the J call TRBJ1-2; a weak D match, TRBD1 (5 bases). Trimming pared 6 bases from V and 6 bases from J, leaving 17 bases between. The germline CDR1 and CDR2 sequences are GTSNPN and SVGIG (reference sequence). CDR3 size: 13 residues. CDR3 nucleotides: TGTGCCTGCTTACGAAGGGGAGGGGATGGCTACACCTTC. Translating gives CACLRRGGDGYTF.

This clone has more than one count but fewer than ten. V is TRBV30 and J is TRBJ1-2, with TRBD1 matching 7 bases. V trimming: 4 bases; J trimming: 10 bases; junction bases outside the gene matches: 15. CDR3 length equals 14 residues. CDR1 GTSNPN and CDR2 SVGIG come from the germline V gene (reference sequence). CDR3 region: CAWTSKGAYRDYTF. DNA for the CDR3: TGTGCCTGGACTTCAAAGGGGGCTTACAGGGACTACACCTTC.

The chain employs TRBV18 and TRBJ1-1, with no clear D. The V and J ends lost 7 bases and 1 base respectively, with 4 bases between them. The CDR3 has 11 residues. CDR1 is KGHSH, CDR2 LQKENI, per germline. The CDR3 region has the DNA TGTGCCAGCTGCGGGAACACTGAAGCTTTCTTT. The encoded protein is CASCGNTEAFF.

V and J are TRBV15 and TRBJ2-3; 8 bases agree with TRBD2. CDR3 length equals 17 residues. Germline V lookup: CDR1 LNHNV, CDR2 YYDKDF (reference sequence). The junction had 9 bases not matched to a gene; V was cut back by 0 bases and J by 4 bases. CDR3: CATSRDFLAGGADTQYF. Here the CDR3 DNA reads TGTGCCACCAGCAGAGATTTCCTAGCGGGCGGGGCAGATACGCAGTATTTT.

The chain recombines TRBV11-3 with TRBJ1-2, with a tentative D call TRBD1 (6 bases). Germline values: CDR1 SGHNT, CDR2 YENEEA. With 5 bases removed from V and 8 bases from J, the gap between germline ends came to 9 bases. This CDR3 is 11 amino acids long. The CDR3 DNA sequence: TGTGCCAGCAGCGGCAGGGGCGGCTACACCTTC. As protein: CASSGRGGYTF.